Below are 7 T cell receptor beta chains sequenced from a single sample in a study of OX40 agonist ivuxolimab in advanced cancers. The library was produced with the immunoSEQ multiplex PCR assay. TCRdb obtained this table from immuneACCESS and retained in-frame rearrangements with V and J assigned. These tables miss some clones; where compared with another copy, unresolved V genes account for less than half of the shortfall, and the remainder is unexplained. For this sample the table gives 100,000 to 150,000 clones, of which 85% to 95% were detected only once. The ten largest make up about 0.81% of the sample. Sample: CD4+ or CD8+ T cells sorted from blood, taken in a trial of the OX40 agonist ivuxolimab. The receptors come from an adult with an advanced solid tumor such as melanoma, head and neck, liver or kidney cancer.

The chain uses TRBV19 and TRBJ2-6; D might be TRBD1 (5 bases). Trimming stripped 7 bases from V and 2 bases from J, with 12 bases between. The germline V gene encodes CDR1 LNHDA and CDR2 SQIVND (reference sequence). The length of the CDR3 is 15 residues. CDR3 coding DNA: TGTGCCAGTATGCAGGGAAGCGCTGGGGCCAACGTCCTGACTTTC. It is translated as CASMQGSAGANVLTF.

This chain connects TRBV7-3 to TRBJ2-6, with D unresolved. Trimming took 5 bases from V and 0 from J, leaving 11 bases between them. The CDR3 loop spans 16 amino acids. The germline gives CDR1 SGHTA, CDR2 FQGTGA. The CDR3 reads CASSRTVLSGANVLTF. In nucleotides, the CDR3 is TGTGCCAGCAGCCGAACAGTACTCTCTGGGGCCAACGTCCTGACTTTC.

The rearrangement uses TRBV5-6 and TRBJ1-4, with 8 bases aligning to TRBD1. This CDR3 has 17 amino acids. Germline values: CDR1 SGHDT, CDR2 YYEEEE. J lost 3 bases, V lost 3 bases, and 10 bases had no gene match. DNA for the CDR3: TGTGCCAGCAGCTATAAGACAGGGGAAATAGCTAATGAAAAACTGTTTTTT. It yields the protein CASSYKTGEIANEKLFF.

This clone was picked up a small number of times. The genes are TRBV29-1 and TRBJ2-7, with 7 bases matching TRBD1. This CDR3 spans 13 amino acids. The germline V gene encodes CDR1 SQVTM and CDR2 ANQGSEA. V lost 6 bases to trimming and J lost 2 bases; unmatched junction nucleotides: 7. CDR3 in amino acids: CSVIGTEAYEQYF. CDR3 in DNA: TGCAGCGTCATCGGGACAGAAGCCTACGAGCAGTACTTC.

The rearrangement uses TRBV7-9 and TRBJ2-7; 9 nucleotides agree with TRBD1. The germline gives CDR1 SEHNR, CDR2 FQNEAQ (reference sequence). CDR3 length: 14 residues. Trimming took 5 bases from V and 5 from J; bases not matched to a gene: 7. CDR3 sequence reads: CASSAGTGRDEQYF. The CDR3 DNA reads as TGTGCCAGCAGCGCCGGGACAGGGCGAGACGAGCAGTACTTC.

This chain connects TRBV21-1 to TRBJ2-7; the DNA was not compared with TRBD1, the D call given in the table. TRBV21-1 is listed as a pseudogene. The CDR3 is 16 amino acids. This chain's CDR3 is CASSIPNRGCSYEQYF. The CDR3 region has the DNA TGTGCCAGCAGCATTCCTAACAGGGGGTGTTCCTACGAGCAGTACTTC.

The chain combines TRBV19 with TRBJ2-7, with a weak D call TRBD1 (6 bases). Germline assignment: CDR1 LNHDA and CDR2 SQIVND (reference sequence). V was cut by 0 bases and J by 5 bases, with 17 bases left in between. The CDR3 runs to 16 residues. The CDR3 region is CASSIDRARGNDEQYF. The CDR3 DNA follows: TGTGCCAGTAGTATAGATCGAGCGAGGGGGAACGACGAGCAGTACTTC.